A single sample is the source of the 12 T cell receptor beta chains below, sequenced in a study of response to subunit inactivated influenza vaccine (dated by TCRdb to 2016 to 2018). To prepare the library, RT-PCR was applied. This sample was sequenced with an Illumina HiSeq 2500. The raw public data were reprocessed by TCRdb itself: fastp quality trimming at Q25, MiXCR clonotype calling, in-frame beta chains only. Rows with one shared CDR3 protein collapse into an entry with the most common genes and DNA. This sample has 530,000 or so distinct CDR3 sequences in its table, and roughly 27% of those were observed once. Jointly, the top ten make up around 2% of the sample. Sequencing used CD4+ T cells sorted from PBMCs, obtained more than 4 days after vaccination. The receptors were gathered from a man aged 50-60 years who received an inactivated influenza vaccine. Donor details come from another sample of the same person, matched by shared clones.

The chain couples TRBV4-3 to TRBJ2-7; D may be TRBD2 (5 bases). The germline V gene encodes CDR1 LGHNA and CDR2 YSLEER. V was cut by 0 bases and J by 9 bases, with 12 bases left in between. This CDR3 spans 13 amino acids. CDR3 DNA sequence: TGCGCCAGCAGCCAAGATGCGGGTTCGGCGCAGTACTTC. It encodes CASSQDAGSAQYF.

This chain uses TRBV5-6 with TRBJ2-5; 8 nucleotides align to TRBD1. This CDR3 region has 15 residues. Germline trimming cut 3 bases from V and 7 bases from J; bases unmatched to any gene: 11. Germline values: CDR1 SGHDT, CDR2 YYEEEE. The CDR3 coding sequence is TGTGCCAGCAGCTGGGTGCGGACAGGGTCAGGGACCCAGTACTTC. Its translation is CASSWVRTGSGTQYF.

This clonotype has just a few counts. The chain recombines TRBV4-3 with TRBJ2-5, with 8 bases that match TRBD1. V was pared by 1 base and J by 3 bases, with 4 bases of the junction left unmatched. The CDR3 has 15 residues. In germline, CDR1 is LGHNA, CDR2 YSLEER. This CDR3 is CASSQVGTGKETQYF. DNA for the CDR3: TGCGCCAGCAGCCAAGTTGGGACAGGCAAAGAGACCCAGTACTTC.

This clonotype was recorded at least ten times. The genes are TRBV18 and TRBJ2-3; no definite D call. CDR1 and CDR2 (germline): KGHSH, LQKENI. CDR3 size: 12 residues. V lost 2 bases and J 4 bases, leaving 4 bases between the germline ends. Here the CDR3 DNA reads TGTGCCAGCTCACCAAGTCCAGATACGCAGTATTTT. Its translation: CASSPSPDTQYF.

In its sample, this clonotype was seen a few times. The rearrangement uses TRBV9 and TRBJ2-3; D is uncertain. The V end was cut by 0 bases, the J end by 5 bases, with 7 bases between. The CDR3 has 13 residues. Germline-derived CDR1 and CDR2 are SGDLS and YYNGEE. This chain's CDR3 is CASSVDWGDTQYF. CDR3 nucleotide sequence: TGTGCCAGCAGCGTAGATTGGGGAGATACGCAGTATTTT.

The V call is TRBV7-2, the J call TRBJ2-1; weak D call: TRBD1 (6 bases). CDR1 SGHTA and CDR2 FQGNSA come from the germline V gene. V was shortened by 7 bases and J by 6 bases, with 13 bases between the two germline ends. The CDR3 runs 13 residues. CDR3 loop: CASNQGHGNEQFF. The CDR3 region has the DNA TGTGCCAGCAACCAGGGACACGGCAATGAGCAGTTCTTC. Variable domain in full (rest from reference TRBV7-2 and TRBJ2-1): GAGVSQSPSNKVTEKGKDVELRCDPISGHTALYWYRQSLGQGLEFLIYFQGNSAPDKSGLPSDRFSAERTGGSVSTLTIQRTQQEDSAVYLCASNQGHGNEQFFGPGTRLTVL.

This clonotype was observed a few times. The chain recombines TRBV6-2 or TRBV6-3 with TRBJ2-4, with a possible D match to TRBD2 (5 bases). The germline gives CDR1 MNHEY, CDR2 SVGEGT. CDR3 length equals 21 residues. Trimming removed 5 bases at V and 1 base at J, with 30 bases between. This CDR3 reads CASSNTRRGLMYMGAKNIQYF. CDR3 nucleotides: TGTGCCAGCAGTAATACACGTCGAGGGTTGATGTATATGGGGGCCAAAAACATTCAGTACTTC.

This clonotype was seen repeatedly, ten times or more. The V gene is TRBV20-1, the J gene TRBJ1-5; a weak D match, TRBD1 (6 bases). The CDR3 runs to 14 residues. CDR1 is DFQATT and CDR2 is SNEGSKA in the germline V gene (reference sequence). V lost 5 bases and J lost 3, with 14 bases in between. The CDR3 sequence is CSALVGGANQPQHF. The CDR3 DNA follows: TGCAGTGCTTTGGTCGGGGGGGCCAATCAGCCCCAGCATTTT.

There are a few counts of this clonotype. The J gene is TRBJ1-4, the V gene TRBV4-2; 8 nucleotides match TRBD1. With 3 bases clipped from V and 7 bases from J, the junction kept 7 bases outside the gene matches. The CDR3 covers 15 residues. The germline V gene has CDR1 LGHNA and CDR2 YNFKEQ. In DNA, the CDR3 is TGTGCCAGCAGCCAGACGGACAGGGAAGGTGAAAAACTGTTTTTT. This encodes CASSQTDREGEKLFF.

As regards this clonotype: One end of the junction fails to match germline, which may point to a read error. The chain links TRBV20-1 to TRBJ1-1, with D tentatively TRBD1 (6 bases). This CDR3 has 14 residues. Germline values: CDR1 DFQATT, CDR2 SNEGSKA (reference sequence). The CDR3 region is CSARVGTPNTEVFF. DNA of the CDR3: TGCAGTGCTAGGGTCGGGACACCGAACACTGAAGTTTTCTTT.

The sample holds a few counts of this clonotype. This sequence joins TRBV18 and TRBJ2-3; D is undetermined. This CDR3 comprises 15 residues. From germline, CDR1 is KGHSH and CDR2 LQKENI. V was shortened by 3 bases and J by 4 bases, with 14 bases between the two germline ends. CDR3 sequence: CASSPGSRFADTQYF. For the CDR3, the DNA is TGTGCCAGCTCACCGGGCTCCCGTTTCGCAGATACGCAGTATTTT.

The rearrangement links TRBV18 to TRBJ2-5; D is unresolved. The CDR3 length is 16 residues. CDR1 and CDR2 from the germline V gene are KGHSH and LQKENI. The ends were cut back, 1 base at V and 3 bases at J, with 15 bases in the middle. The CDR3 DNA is TGTGCCAGCTCACCACGAAAGTCGGCTACCAAAGAGACCCAGTACTTC. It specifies CASSPRKSATKETQYF.